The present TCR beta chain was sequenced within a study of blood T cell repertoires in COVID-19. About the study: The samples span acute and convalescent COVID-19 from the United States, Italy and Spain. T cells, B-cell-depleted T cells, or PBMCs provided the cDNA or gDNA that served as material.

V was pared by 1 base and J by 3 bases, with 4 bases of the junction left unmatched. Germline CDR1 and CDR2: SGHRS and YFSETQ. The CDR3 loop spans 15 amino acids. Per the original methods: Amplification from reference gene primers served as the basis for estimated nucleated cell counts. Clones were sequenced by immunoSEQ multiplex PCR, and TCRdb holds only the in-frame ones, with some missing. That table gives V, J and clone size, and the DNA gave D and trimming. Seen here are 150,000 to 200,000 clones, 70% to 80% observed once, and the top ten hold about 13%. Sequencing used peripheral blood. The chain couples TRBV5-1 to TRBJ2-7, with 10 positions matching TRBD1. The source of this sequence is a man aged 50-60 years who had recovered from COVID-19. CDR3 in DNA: TGCGCCAGCAGCTTGTACGGACAGGGGGGCTACGAGCAGTACTTC. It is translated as CASSLYGQGGYEQYF.